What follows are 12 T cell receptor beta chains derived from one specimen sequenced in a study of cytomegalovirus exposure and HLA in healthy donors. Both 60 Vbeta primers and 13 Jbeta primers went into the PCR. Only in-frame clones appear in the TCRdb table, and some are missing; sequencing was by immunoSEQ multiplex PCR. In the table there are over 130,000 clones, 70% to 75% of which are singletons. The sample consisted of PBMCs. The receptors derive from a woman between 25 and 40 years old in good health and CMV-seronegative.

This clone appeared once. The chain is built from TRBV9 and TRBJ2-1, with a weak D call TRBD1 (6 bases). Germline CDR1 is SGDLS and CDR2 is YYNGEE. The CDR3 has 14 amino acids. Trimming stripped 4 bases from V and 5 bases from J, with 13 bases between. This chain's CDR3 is CASSIRGWDNEQFF. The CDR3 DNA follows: TGTGCCAGCAGCATAAGGGGGTGGGACAATGAGCAGTTCTTC.

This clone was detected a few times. CDR3 DNA: TGTGCCAGCAGCCGGGGGAAACGGAACACAGATACGCAGTATTTT. Amino acids: CASSRGKRNTDTQYF. The chain recombines TRBV2 with TRBJ2-3; a possible D gene is TRBD2 (6 bases). The CDR3 consists of 15 residues. Trimming cost V 6 bases and J 2 bases, with 15 bases left between them. Germline V lookup: CDR1 SNHLY, CDR2 FYNNEI. The variable domain in full, with the rest retrieved from reference TRBV2 and TRBJ2-3, is EPEVTQTPSHQVTQMGQEVILRCVPISNHLYFYWYRQILGQKVEFLVSFYNNEISEKSEIFDDQFSVERPDGSNFTLKIRSTKLEDSAMYFCASSRGKRNTDTQYFGPGTRLTVL.

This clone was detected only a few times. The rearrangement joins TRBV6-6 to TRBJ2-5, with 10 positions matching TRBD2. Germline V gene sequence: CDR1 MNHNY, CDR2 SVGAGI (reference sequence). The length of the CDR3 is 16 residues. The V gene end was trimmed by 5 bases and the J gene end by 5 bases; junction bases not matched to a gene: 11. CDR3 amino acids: CASSPRPGLATETQYF. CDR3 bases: TGTGCCAGCAGTCCAAGACCGGGACTAGCGACTGAGACCCAGTACTTC.

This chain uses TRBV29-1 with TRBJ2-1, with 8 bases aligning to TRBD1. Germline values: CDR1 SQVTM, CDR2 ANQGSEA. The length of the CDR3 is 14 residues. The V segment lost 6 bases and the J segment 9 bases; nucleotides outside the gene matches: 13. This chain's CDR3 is CSVRDLDREAEQFF. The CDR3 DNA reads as TGCAGCGTACGGGACCTGGACAGGGAGGCTGAGCAGTTCTTC.

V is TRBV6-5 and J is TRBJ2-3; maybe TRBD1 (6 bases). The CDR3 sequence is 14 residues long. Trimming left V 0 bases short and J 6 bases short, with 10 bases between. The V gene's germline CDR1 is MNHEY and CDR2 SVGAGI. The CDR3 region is CASSYSGRGDTQYF. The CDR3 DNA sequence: TGTGCCAGCAGTTACTCGGGCAGGGGCGATACGCAGTATTTT.

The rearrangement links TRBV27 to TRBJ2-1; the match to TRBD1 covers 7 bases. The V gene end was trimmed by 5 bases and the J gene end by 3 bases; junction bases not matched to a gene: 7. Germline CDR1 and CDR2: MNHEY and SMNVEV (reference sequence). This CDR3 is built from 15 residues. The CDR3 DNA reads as TGTGCCAGCAGTCCCAGGGGGACGGTCTACAATGAGCAGTTCTTC. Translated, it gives CASSPRGTVYNEQFF.

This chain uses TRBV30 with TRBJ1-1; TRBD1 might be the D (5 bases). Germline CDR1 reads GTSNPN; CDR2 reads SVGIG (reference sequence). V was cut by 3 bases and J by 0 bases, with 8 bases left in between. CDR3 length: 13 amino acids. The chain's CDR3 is CAWSRQLNTEAFF. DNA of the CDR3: TGTGCCTGGAGCCGACAGCTGAACACTGAAGCTTTCTTT.

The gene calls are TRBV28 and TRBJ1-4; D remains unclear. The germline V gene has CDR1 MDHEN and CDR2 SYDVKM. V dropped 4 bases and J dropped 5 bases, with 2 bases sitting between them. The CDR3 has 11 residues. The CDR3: CASSSNEKLFF. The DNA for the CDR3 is TGTGCCAGCAGTTCAAATGAAAAACTGTTTTTT.

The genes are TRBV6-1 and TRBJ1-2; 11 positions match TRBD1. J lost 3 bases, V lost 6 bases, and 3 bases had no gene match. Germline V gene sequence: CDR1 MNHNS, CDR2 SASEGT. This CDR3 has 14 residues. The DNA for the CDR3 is TGTGCCAGCAGGGACAGGGGGCGCGACTATGGCTACACCTTC. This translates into CASRDRGRDYGYTF.

The CDR3 DNA follows: TGCGCCAGCAGCCCGGGGGGGCCCTACAATGAGCAGTTCTTC. The encoded protein is CASSPGGPYNEQFF. The rearrangement uses TRBV5-1 and TRBJ2-1, with TRBD2 matching over 8 bases. This CDR3 contains 14 residues. From germline, CDR1 is SGHRS and CDR2 YFSETQ. V gave up 4 bases and J gave up 2 bases; unmatched junction bases: 2.

CDR3 sequence reads: CATEGREASKNIQYF. The CDR3 nucleotides read TGTGCCACCGAGGGGCGGGAGGCGTCCAAAAACATTCAGTACTTC. The J gene is TRBJ2-4, the V gene TRBV19, with 8 positions matching TRBD2. CDR1 is LNHDA and CDR2 is SQIVND in the germline V gene (reference sequence). V lost 10 bases, J lost 2 bases, and 10 bases stayed unmatched. The CDR3 totals 15 residues.

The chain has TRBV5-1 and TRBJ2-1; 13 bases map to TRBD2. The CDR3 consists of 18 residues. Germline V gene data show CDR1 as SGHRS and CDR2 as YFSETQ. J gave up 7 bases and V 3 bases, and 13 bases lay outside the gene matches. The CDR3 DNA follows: TGCGCCAGCAGCTCGCAACTCCGACTAGCGGGGGGAGAGAATGAGCAGTTCTTC. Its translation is CASSSQLRLAGGENEQFF.